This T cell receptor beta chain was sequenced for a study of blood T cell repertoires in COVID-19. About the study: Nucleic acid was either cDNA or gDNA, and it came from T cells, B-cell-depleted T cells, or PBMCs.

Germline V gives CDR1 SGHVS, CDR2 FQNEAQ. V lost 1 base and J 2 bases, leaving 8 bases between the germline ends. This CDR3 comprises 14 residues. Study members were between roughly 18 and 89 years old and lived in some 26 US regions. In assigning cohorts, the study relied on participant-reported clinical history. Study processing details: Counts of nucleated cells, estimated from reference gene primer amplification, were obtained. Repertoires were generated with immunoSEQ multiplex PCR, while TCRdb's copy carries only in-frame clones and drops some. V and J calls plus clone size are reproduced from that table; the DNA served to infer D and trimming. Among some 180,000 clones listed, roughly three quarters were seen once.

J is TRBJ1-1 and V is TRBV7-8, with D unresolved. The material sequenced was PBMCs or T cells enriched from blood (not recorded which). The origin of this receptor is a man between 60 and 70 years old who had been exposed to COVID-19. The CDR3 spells CASSLGGSNTEAFF. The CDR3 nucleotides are TGTGCCAGCAGCTTAGGAGGCAGCAACACTGAAGCTTTCTTT.